This TCR beta chain was observed in a study of T cells after yellow fever vaccination. Study conclusions and caveats: A minor fraction of clonotypes spanned both CD4 and CD8 compartments. There was a possibility that FACS-sorted repertoires contained abundant clonotypes contaminating from the bulk population.

There are 16 residues in the CDR3. Losses at the gene ends were 4 bases for V and 5 bases for J; bases not matched to a gene: 12. Germline lookup yields CDR1 SGDLS and CDR2 YYNGEE. Turning to this clonotype: Its antigen is currently unknown.

UMIs were added to TCR cDNA along with a universal primer site when it was made by 5'RACE template switching. TCRdb redid the calling of the 5' RACE reads with MiXCR, one entry per CDR3 protein. The sample consists of about 510,000 distinct CDR3 sequences, around a fifth of them appearing once. Material: PBMCs, obtained about 21 days after the first yellow fever vaccination. The chain joins TRBV9 to TRBJ2-5; TRBD2 agrees at 9 bases. This TCR was recovered from a man between 18 and 35 years old who received the YFV17D yellow fever vaccine. The chain's CDR3 is CASSPTGGGALETQYF. The DNA for the CDR3 is TGTGCCAGCAGCCCAACTGGCGGGGGGGCCTTGGAGACCCAGTACTTC.